Presented here are 23 T cell receptor beta chains from one specimen sequenced in a study of blood T cell repertoires in COVID-19. This table comes from immunoSEQ multiplex PCR, and its TCRdb copy is limited to in-frame clones, with some not included. The sample carries about 60,000 clones, approximately 92% recorded once. Sequences were obtained from peripheral blood. All receptors come from a man between 60 and 70 years old with acute or convalescent COVID-19.

The rearrangement links TRBV29-1 to TRBJ2-3, with TRBD2 identical over 11 bases. Germline V gene data show CDR1 as SQVTM and CDR2 as ANQGSEA. V dropped 1 base and J dropped 1; count of bases not matched to a gene: 4. The CDR3 is 16 residues long. CDR3 DNA: TGCAGCGTTGAAGGACTAGCGGGAAGGGGCACAGATACGCAGTATTTT. Protein sequence: CSVEGLAGRGTDTQYF.

This clone was observed a few times. The gene calls are TRBV5-6 and TRBJ2-2; possibly TRBD1 for D (5 bases). Germline loops: CDR1 SGHDT, CDR2 YYEEEE. The CDR3 consists of 15 residues. The V end was cut by 1 base, the J end by 1 base, with 8 bases between. Here the CDR3 reads CASSLQGQNTGELFF. The DNA for the CDR3 is TGTGCCAGCAGCTTGCAAGGACAGAACACCGGGGAGCTGTTTTTT.

The gene calls are TRBV7-2 and TRBJ1-4; D remains ambiguous. V shed 0 bases and J shed 0 bases, with 5 bases lying between them. The germline gives CDR1 SGHTA, CDR2 FQGNSA. CDR3 size: 15 residues. CDR3 amino acids: CASSLAAATNEKLFF. The CDR3 coding sequence is TGTGCCAGCAGCTTAGCGGCGGCAACTAATGAAAAACTGTTTTTT. The full variable domain, its missing parts supplied by reference TRBV7-2 and TRBJ1-4, is GAGVSQSPSNKVTEKGKDVELRCDPISGHTALYWYRQSLGQGLEFLIYFQGNSAPDKSGLPSDRFSAERTGGSVSTLTIQRTQQEDSAVYLCASSLAAATNEKLFFGSGTQLSVL.

The chain combines TRBV7-9 with TRBJ2-1; D perhaps matches TRBD2 (5 bases). Per the germline V gene, CDR1 is SEHNR and CDR2 is FQNEAQ (reference sequence). V was clipped by 2 bases and J by 4 bases, with 9 bases between them. This CDR3 is built from 14 residues. The CDR3 DNA follows: TGTGCCAGCAGCTTATCAGCGGTATACAATGAGCAGTTCTTC. Translation: CASSLSAVYNEQFF.

The sample holds a few counts of this clone. This chain connects TRBV6-1 to TRBJ1-3, with a tentative D call TRBD1 (5 bases). Germline V gene lookup returns CDR1 MNHNS and CDR2 SASEGT. V lost 3 bases, J lost 0 bases, and 9 bases lay in between. This CDR3 spans 15 amino acids. CDR3 nucleotide sequence: TGTGCCAGCAGTGACAGGGCTTACTCTGGAAACACCATATATTTT. Protein: CASSDRAYSGNTIYF.

V is TRBV11-1 and J is TRBJ2-7, with TRBD2 matching over 9 bases. The CDR3 is made up of 14 amino acids. V gave up 4 bases and J gave up 3 bases; unmatched junction bases: 4. Germline values: CDR1 SGHAT, CDR2 FQDESV (reference sequence). The CDR3 DNA reads as TGTGCCAGCAGCTCCTTAGCGGGGGACTACGAGCAGTACTTC. Residues: CASSSLAGDYEQYF.

This clone was counted between two and nine times. The chain is built from TRBV28 and TRBJ1-6; TRBD1 aligns across 9 bases. Trimming removed 5 bases from V and 9 bases from J; junction bases left unmatched: 8. The CDR3 loop spans 15 amino acids. Germline loops: CDR1 MDHEN, CDR2 SYDVKM. The CDR3 DNA follows: TGTGCCAGCAGTACCATGGACAGGGGTAGTTCACCCCTCCACTTT. It translates to CASSTMDRGSSPLHF.

In this sample, this clone turned up a few times. The chain is built from TRBV7-9 and TRBJ2-1; TRBD2 aligns across 7 bases. CDR3 length: 14 amino acids. V trimming: 5 bases; J trimming: 9 bases; junction bases outside the gene matches: 10. The germline V gene has CDR1 SEHNR and CDR2 FQNEAQ (reference sequence). CDR3 DNA: TGTGCCAGCAGCCCAAGCGGGAACGAGGTTGAGCAGTTCTTC. It is translated as CASSPSGNEVEQFF.

The CDR3 DNA follows: TGTGCCAGCAGAAAATTCGGAGAGAATGAGCAGTTCTTC. Amino acids: CASRKFGENEQFF. The chain joins TRBV9 to TRBJ2-1; D gene ambiguous. The CDR3 spans 13 residues. V was shortened by 5 bases and J by 7 bases, with 13 bases between the two germline ends. Per germline, CDR1 SGDLS and CDR2 YYNGEE.

The chain links TRBV24-1 to TRBJ2-2, with TRBD2 identical over 7 bases. The CDR3 totals 17 residues. J was trimmed by 2 bases and V by 4 bases; bases with no gene match: 9. Germline V gene sequence: CDR1 KGHDR, CDR2 SFDVKD. CDR3 in amino acids: CATSDVSRDYNTGELFF. The CDR3 coding sequence is TGTGCCACCAGTGACGTGTCCCGGGACTATAACACCGGGGAGCTGTTTTTT.

In this sample, this clone turned up a few times. The chain links TRBV6-2 or TRBV6-3 to TRBJ1-6, with 8 bases that match TRBD1. The J segment lost 6 bases and the V segment lost 6 bases, leaving 4 bases of the junction unmatched. This CDR3 spans 14 amino acids. Germline V gene sequence: CDR1 MNHEY, CDR2 SVGEGT. The CDR3 region has the DNA TGTGCCAGCAGCGAAACAGGGGGTAATTCACCCCTCCACTTT. Translated, it gives CASSETGGNSPLHF.

The chain uses TRBV6-8 and TRBJ1-6; D perhaps matches TRBD1 (6 bases). Trimming removed 5 bases at V and 9 bases at J, with 17 bases between. Germline V gene lookup returns CDR1 MNHGY and CDR2 SAAAGT. CDR3 length equals 15 residues. This CDR3 reads CASSQQGECSSPLHF. As DNA, the CDR3 is TGTGCCAGCAGTCAACAGGGCGAGTGCAGTTCACCCCTCCACTTT.

This rearrangement joins TRBV7-2 to TRBJ1-1; possible D gene TRBD1, 6 bases. Per the germline V gene, CDR1 is SGHTA and CDR2 is FQGNSA. The CDR3 spans 13 residues. Between the trimmed V and J ends, which lost 5 bases and 8 bases, there was a span of 15 bases. CDR3: CASSRKRGGEAFF. The CDR3 DNA sequence: TGTGCCAGCAGCCGGAAGAGGGGGGGGGAAGCTTTCTTT.

The genes are TRBV7-9 and TRBJ2-7, with TRBD2 as a possible D gene (6 bases). Germline CDR1 and CDR2: SEHNR and FQNEAQ (reference sequence). Trimming cost V 1 base and J 4 bases, with 11 bases left between them. This CDR3 is built from 14 residues. This CDR3 is CASSLDGGGYEQYF. In nucleotides, the CDR3 is TGTGCCAGCAGCTTAGATGGCGGAGGGTACGAGCAGTACTTC.

This chain uses TRBV19 with TRBJ1-2, with 7 bases that match TRBD1. This CDR3 comprises 13 residues. V shed 6 bases, J shed 7 bases, and the junction held 8 bases outside the gene matches. In germline, CDR1 is LNHDA, CDR2 SQIVND (reference sequence). Here the CDR3 DNA reads TGTGCCAGTAGACCCAGGGGGGAGGCTGGCTACACCTTC. Its translation: CASRPRGEAGYTF.

This clone has just a few counts. The chain joins TRBV30 to TRBJ1-2, with D possibly TRBD1 on 6 matching bases. The CDR3 sequence is 13 residues long. Trimming pared 7 bases from V and 1 base from J, leaving 13 bases between. The V gene's germline CDR1 is GTSNPN and CDR2 SVGIG (reference sequence). CDR3 loop: CASSRTDNYGYTF. In nucleotides, the CDR3 is TGTGCCTCAAGCCGGACAGATAACTATGGCTACACCTTC.

The chain recombines TRBV7-9 with TRBJ2-2; 7 bases match TRBD1. The CDR3 sequence is 15 residues long. V shed 5 bases, J shed 2 bases, and the junction held 5 bases outside the gene matches. Per the germline V gene, CDR1 is SEHNR and CDR2 is FQNEAQ (reference sequence). CDR3 sequence reads: CASSPGQVNTGELFF. CDR3 bases: TGTGCCAGCAGCCCCGGACAGGTCAACACCGGGGAGCTGTTTTTT.

V gene TRBV29-1 combines with J gene TRBJ1-3; D might be TRBD1 (5 bases). Trimming removed 0 bases at V and 0 bases at J, with 9 bases between. CDR3 length equals 15 residues. Germline assignment: CDR1 SQVTM and CDR2 ANQGSEA. The CDR3 nucleotides are TGCAGCGTTGAAGATCGCGGGGGCTCTGGAAACACCATATATTTT. Translated, it gives CSVEDRGGSGNTIYF.

This rearrangement joins TRBV14 to TRBJ1-1; no firm D call. The CDR3 spans 12 residues. Germline assignment: CDR1 SGHDN and CDR2 FVKESK. Trimming shortened V by 4 bases and J by 6 bases, and 9 bases separated the two germline ends. The CDR3 here is CASSPSRAEAFF. DNA for the CDR3: TGTGCCAGCAGCCCCAGCCGGGCTGAAGCTTTCTTT.

This chain uses TRBV6-5 with TRBJ1-5; D remains ambiguous. With 0 bases removed from V and 3 bases from J, the gap between germline ends came to 9 bases. This CDR3 region has 15 residues. Germline CDR1 reads MNHEY; CDR2 reads SVGAGI. DNA of the CDR3: TGTGCCAGCAGTTACTCGCGGGGAAACAATCAGCCCCAGCATTTT. Translation: CASSYSRGNNQPQHF.

The genes are TRBV18 and TRBJ1-5, with a weak D call TRBD1 (6 bases). This CDR3 spans 14 amino acids. Germline V gene lookup returns CDR1 KGHSH and CDR2 LQKENI. Trimming cost V 6 bases and J 7 bases, with 16 bases left between them. This chain's CDR3 is CASSQRQVPQPQHF. Here the CDR3 DNA reads TGTGCCAGCTCTCAACGACAGGTCCCCCAGCCCCAGCATTTT.

This sequence joins TRBV7-6 and TRBJ1-3; TRBD1 matches 7 bases. The CDR3 is made up of 15 amino acids. Trimming took 1 base from V and 4 from J; bases not matched to a gene: 4. The germline CDR1 and CDR2 sequences are SGHVS and FNYEAQ. The CDR3 region has the DNA TGTGCCAGCAGCTTAGGACAGGGTTCAGGAAACACCATATATTTT. This encodes CASSLGQGSGNTIYF.

This chain uses TRBV19 with TRBJ2-1, with 8 bases matching TRBD2. Germline V gives CDR1 LNHDA, CDR2 SQIVND (reference sequence). The CDR3 loop spans 14 amino acids. J was trimmed by 9 bases and V by 5 bases; bases with no gene match: 9. CDR3 bases: TGTGCCAGTAGTGTACTAGCGGAGGGGGGTGAGCAGTTCTTC. Translated: CASSVLAEGGEQFF.